The entry below describes one T cell receptor (beta chain). This clone was recorded once. Its binding antigen is unknown. Base qualities are missing; no much larger clone stands one base away. The CDR3, from cysteine to phenylalanine, totals 14 residues. Only the CDR3 DNA is retained, 42 bases long and in frame from the first base. CDR1 and CDR2 are drawn from the germline V gene: SGHTA, FQGTGA. The V end gives up 4 bases and the J end 1 base, leaving 3 bases in the junction not matched to a gene. The entry originates in a study of control samples from healthy donors and cancer patients (dated by TCRdb to about 2020). Library creation used the immunoSEQ multiplex PCR assay. TCRdb's version of the immuneACCESS table is confined to in-frame rearrangements and falls short of the full clone set. An unresolved V gene accounts for under half of the shortfall where checked; the remainder is of unknown origin. The sample records some 120,000 clones, more than 85% of which are singletons. The ten most abundant clones make up approximately 7.8% of the sample.

This sequence was found in a young woman in good health. The rearrangement joined TRBV7-3 to TRBJ2-5, with 7 junctional bases fitting TRBD2. The sample taken for sequencing was blood. The sequence in DNA is TGTGCCAGCAGCTCCACGGGGGGCCAAGAGACCCAGTACTTC. It codes for CASSSTGGQETQYF.